The 21 T cell receptor beta chains listed next were all sequenced from one sample in a study of cytomegalovirus exposure and HLA in healthy donors. Vbeta (60) and Jbeta (13) primers were used in the PCR. Method: immunoSEQ multiplex PCR; TCRdb's copy keeps in-frame clones and lacks some. Of 120,000 or so clones listed, about 8% are singletons. Sample: PBMCs. The receptors here all came from a woman aged 40-49 years in good health and CMV-seropositive.

The CDR3 here is CAITGVTFYEQYF. CDR3 nucleotides: TGTGCCATTACGGGGGTTACTTTCTACGAGCAGTACTTC. V and J are TRBV6-1 and TRBJ2-7; tentatively, D is TRBD2 (6 bases). From germline, CDR1 is MNHNS and CDR2 SASEGT. The germline V and J ends were trimmed by 10 bases and 3 bases, with 16 bases remaining between them. The CDR3 is 13 residues long.

This clone came up a few times. The chain employs TRBV28 and TRBJ1-1; no clear D. Trimming pared 3 bases from V and 11 bases from J, leaving 13 bases between. CDR1 is MDHEN and CDR2 is SYDVKM in the germline V gene. The CDR3 consists of 12 residues. Here the CDR3 reads CASSFRQARAFF. CDR3 in DNA: TGTGCCAGCAGTTTCCGTCAGGCCCGCGCTTTCTTT.

This clone was seen a handful of times. The chain carries TRBV7-9 and TRBJ2-2, with 7 bases that match TRBD1. This CDR3 is 15 amino acids long. Germline V lookup: CDR1 SEHNR, CDR2 FQNEAQ (reference sequence). V lost 2 bases, J lost 6 bases, and 6 bases stayed unmatched. CDR3 DNA: TGTGCCAGCAGCTTAAGGGGGCTAAATTCCGGGGAGCTGTTTTTT. This codes for CASSLRGLNSGELFF.

This clone turned up a few times. The chain is built from TRBV5-5 and TRBJ2-5, with D possibly matching TRBD2 (6 bases). The CDR3 consists of 14 residues. Germline V gene sequence: CDR1 SGHKS, CDR2 YYEKEE (reference sequence). Trimming shortened V by 1 base and J by 7 bases, and 14 bases separated the two germline ends. For the CDR3, the DNA is TGTGCCAGCAGCTTGCCGGGGAGGCAGGGGACCCAGTACTTC. Its protein is CASSLPGRQGTQYF.

This clone showed up just a few times. This sequence joins TRBV5-1 and TRBJ1-5, with 8 bases fitting TRBD1. There are 16 residues in the CDR3. The V gene end was trimmed by 4 bases and the J gene end by 6 bases; junction bases not matched to a gene: 12. Germline CDR1 SGHRS, CDR2 YFSETQ. CDR3 sequence reads: CASSPGGAGHGQPQHF. The CDR3 nucleotides read TGCGCCAGCAGCCCAGGGGGCGCAGGCCATGGTCAGCCCCAGCATTTT.

Many counts were recorded for this clone. The sample contains more than one DNA sequence encoding this CDR3. This sequence joins TRBV7-8 and TRBJ1-1, with 7 bases that match TRBD1. Germline CDR1 and CDR2: SGHVS and FQNEAQ. The ends lost 2 bases at V and 2 bases at J; junction bases unmatched: 2. The CDR3 sequence is 14 residues long. The CDR3 nucleotides are TGTGCCAGCAGCTTACCAGGGGGTAACACTGAAGCTTTCTTT. Translating it yields CASSLPGGNTEAFF.

The chain employs TRBV7-2 and TRBJ1-2; 8 bases line up with TRBD1. The CDR3 has 14 residues. The ends lost 5 bases at V and 6 bases at J; junction bases unmatched: 8. CDR1 and CDR2 from the germline V gene are SGHTA and FQGNSA. The DNA of the CDR3 is TGTGCCAGCAGCGCCGTCAGGGGGCCCAATGGCTACACCTTC. It translates to CASSAVRGPNGYTF.

The V gene is TRBV11-1, the J gene TRBJ1-2, with 10 positions matching TRBD1. The CDR3 sequence is 15 residues long. From germline, CDR1 is SGHAT and CDR2 FQDESV (reference sequence). V was clipped by 2 bases and J by 5 bases; unmatched bases: 5. The CDR3 reads CASSLNRDRGYGYTF. For the CDR3, the DNA is TGTGCCAGCAGCTTAAACCGGGACAGGGGTTATGGCTACACCTTC.

This clone has only a few counts. The rearrangement uses TRBV28 and TRBJ1-1, with a weak D call TRBD1 (6 bases). V lost 6 bases and J 4 bases, leaving 18 bases between the germline ends. This CDR3 is 15 amino acids long. Germline CDR1 is MDHEN and CDR2 is SYDVKM. DNA of the CDR3: TGTGCCAGCAGGCGATTCAGGGGCGCGGGCACTGAAGCTTTCTTT. Encoded protein: CASRRFRGAGTEAFF. The whole variable domain, remainder taken from reference TRBV28 and TRBJ1-1, is DVKVTQSSRYLVKRTGEKVFLECVQDMDHENMFWYRQDPGLGLRLIYFSYDVKMKEKGDIPEGYSVSREKKERFSLILESASTNQTSMYLCASRRFRGAGTEAFFGQGTRLTVV.

This chain joins TRBV29-1 and TRBJ2-7; maybe TRBD1 (6 bases). Trimming stripped 4 bases from V and 1 base from J, with 8 bases between. CDR1 and CDR2 (germline): SQVTM, ANQGSEA. The CDR3 sequence is 12 residues long. Written as DNA, the CDR3 is TGCAGCGTTGCGGACAGTTCCTACGAGCAGTACTTC. This translates into CSVADSSYEQYF.

This clone was counted between two and nine times. This sequence joins TRBV5-4 and TRBJ2-2; possibly TRBD1 for D (5 bases). Between the trimmed V and J ends, which lost 0 bases and 0 bases, there was a span of 6 bases. The CDR3 loop spans 15 amino acids. Germline V gene sequence: CDR1 SGHNT, CDR2 YYREEE (reference sequence). CDR3 nucleotides: TGTGCCAGCAGCTTGGGGACACCGAACACCGGGGAGCTGTTTTTT. This codes for CASSLGTPNTGELFF.

In this sample, this clone turned up a few times. This chain uses TRBV27 with TRBJ1-4; 8 nucleotides line up with TRBD1. Looked up from germline, CDR1 is MNHEY and CDR2 is SMNVEV (reference sequence). This CDR3 spans 18 amino acids. J gave up 8 bases and V 3 bases, and 17 bases lay outside the gene matches. The chain's CDR3 is CASSFLSVRTGPDEKLFF. Written as DNA, the CDR3 is TGTGCCAGCAGTTTCCTTTCCGTTAGGACAGGGCCCGACGAAAAACTGTTTTTT.

The chain recombines TRBV19 with TRBJ1-2, with 7 positions matching TRBD1. Trimming removed 8 bases from V and 5 bases from J; junction bases left unmatched: 5. The CDR3 has 12 amino acids. CDR1 and CDR2 from the germline V gene are LNHDA and SQIVND (reference sequence). The CDR3 here is CASQQGIYGYTF. The CDR3 DNA reads as TGTGCCAGTCAACAGGGGATTTATGGCTACACCTTC.

The chain couples TRBV4-1 to TRBJ1-2; D may be TRBD1 (5 bases). V gave up 3 bases and J gave up 4 bases, with 15 bases separating them. CDR1 and CDR2 (germline): MGHRA, YSYEKL. This CDR3 has 15 residues. CDR3 amino acids: CASSHPDSRPYGYTF. For the CDR3, the DNA is TGCGCCAGCAGCCACCCCGACAGCCGACCCTATGGCTACACCTTC.

The gene calls are TRBV7-3 and TRBJ2-1, with D maybe TRBD2 (6 bases). This CDR3 is built from 14 residues. The germline gives CDR1 SGHTA, CDR2 FQGTGA. The germline V and J ends were trimmed by 5 bases and 10 bases, with 18 bases remaining between them. CDR3 DNA sequence: TGTGCCAGCAGCCCGGACCCGGGGGTAGGGGAGCAGTTCTTC. Amino acid sequence: CASSPDPGVGEQFF.

This clone turned up a few times. CDR3 residues: CAISPRASRVDEQYF. Written as DNA, the CDR3 is TGTGCCATCAGCCCCCGTGCGAGCAGGGTTGACGAGCAGTACTTC. The chain recombines TRBV10-3 with TRBJ2-5; a weak D match, TRBD1 (5 bases). The end of the DNA fits TRBJ2-7 better, so the J call may be wrong. The CDR3 is 15 residues long. The germline CDR1 and CDR2 sequences are ENHRY and SYGVKD.

This clone was counted a few times. This sequence joins TRBV28 and TRBJ1-4; possible D gene TRBD1, 5 bases. CDR1 MDHEN and CDR2 SYDVKM come from the germline V gene. The V end lost 10 bases, the J end lost 4 bases, and 10 bases lay between the germline ends. This CDR3 is 12 amino acids long. Here the CDR3 reads CATGGFNEKLFF. DNA for the CDR3: TGTGCCACCGGGGGGTTTAATGAAAAACTGTTTTTT. Looking up the rest from reference TRBV28 and TRBJ1-4 gives the full variable domain: DVKVTQSSRYLVKRTGEKVFLECVQDMDHENMFWYRQDPGLGLRLIYFSYDVKMKEKGDIPEGYSVSREKKERFSLILESASTNQTSMYLCATGGFNEKLFFGSGTQLSVL.

CDR3 protein: CASSRGIQDEQFF. CDR3 bases: TGTGCCAGCAGTAGGGGGATACAGGATGAGCAGTTCTTC. The chain is built from TRBV2 and TRBJ2-1, with D maybe TRBD1 (6 bases). In germline, CDR1 is SNHLY, CDR2 FYNNEI. This CDR3 is 13 amino acids long. The V end was cut by 5 bases, the J end by 8 bases, with 13 bases between.

The chain couples TRBV6-1 to TRBJ1-1; 7 nucleotides align to TRBD1. This CDR3 has 15 residues. J lost 5 bases, V lost 6 bases, and 12 bases had no gene match. From germline, CDR1 is MNHNS and CDR2 SASEGT. This CDR3 is CASSPYRGLDTEAFF. The CDR3 nucleotides read TGTGCCAGCAGCCCATACAGGGGCCTGGATACTGAAGCTTTCTTT.

V is TRBV19 and J is TRBJ1-1; 11 bases fit TRBD1. Germline values: CDR1 LNHDA, CDR2 SQIVND (reference sequence). This CDR3 has 16 amino acids. V lost 5 bases, J lost 0 bases, and 5 bases stayed unmatched. The CDR3, as DNA: TGTGCCAGTAGTCCCGGACAGGGGGCGATGAACACTGAAGCTTTCTTT. As protein: CASSPGQGAMNTEAFF.

This clone was seen a few times. J is TRBJ2-5 and V is TRBV11-3, with D possibly being TRBD2 (5 bases). The germline gives CDR1 SGHNT, CDR2 YENEEA. Deletions cut 5 bases from V and 5 bases from J, with 15 bases between. CDR3 size: 14 residues. The CDR3 bases are TGTGCCAGCAGCCCCGGCGGGTTTTTGGAGACCCAGTACTTC. Its protein is CASSPGGFLETQYF.